Below are 14 T cell receptor beta chains sequenced from a single sample in a study of blood T cells in healthy people across ages. Primers used in a second PCR of about 6 to 12 cycles were a sample-barcoded 5' primer and a J-beta primer mix. MiXCR was run by TCRdb on the 5' RACE reads, yielding one entry per CDR3 protein. The data show over a million distinct CDR3 sequences, approximately 59% seen once. The sequenced sample was blood. The receptor set was obtained from a man younger than 30 in good health.

In nucleotides, the CDR3 is TGCAGCGTTATCCCGGGGGCGAGCACCGGGGAGCTGTTTTTT. Translating it yields CSVIPGASTGELFF. The J gene is TRBJ2-2, the V gene TRBV29-1; possibly TRBD1 or TRBD2 for D (6 bases each). The CDR3 spans 14 residues. Between the trimmed V and J ends, which lost 5 bases and 4 bases, there was a span of 14 bases. The germline CDR1 and CDR2 sequences are SQVTM and ANQGSEA.

The V gene is TRBV7-9, the J gene TRBJ2-7, with D possibly matching TRBD1 (6 bases). This CDR3 is built from 14 residues. The germline V gene has CDR1 SEHNR and CDR2 FQNEAQ (reference sequence). The V end was cut by 5 bases, the J end by 3 bases, with 14 bases between. The CDR3 here is CASSPGEGVYEQYF. The CDR3 DNA sequence: TGTGCCAGCAGCCCAGGGGAAGGGGTCTACGAGCAGTACTTC.

The chain carries TRBV9 and TRBJ2-2, with 8 nucleotides matching TRBD2. The trim removed 3 bases at V and 0 bases at J, leaving 1 base unmatched. The length of the CDR3 is 15 residues. In germline, CDR1 is SGDLS, CDR2 YYNGEE. The CDR3, as DNA: TGTGCCAGCAGCGCGGGACTAGCGAACACCGGGGAGCTGTTTTTT. Amino acid sequence: CASSAGLANTGELFF.

This clonotype was seen just once. An end of the junction does not agree with germline; a read error may underlie this. The chain employs TRBV27 and TRBJ2-4; TRBD2 matches 10 bases. This CDR3 region has 18 residues. CDR1 and CDR2 (germline): MNHEY, SMNVEV (reference sequence). The CDR3 loop reads CASSSSSGGIDSKNIQYF. CDR3 bases: TGCGCCAGCAGCTCGTCTAGCGGGGGAATCGATTCCAAAAACATTCAGTACTTC.

J is TRBJ1-1 and V is TRBV9; a possible D gene is TRBD1 (5 bases). Deletions cut 3 bases from V and 11 bases from J, with 14 bases between. The germline CDR1 and CDR2 sequences are SGDLS and YYNGEE. The CDR3 consists of 12 residues. The CDR3 reads CASSERGGGAFF. The DNA for the CDR3 is TGTGCCAGCAGCGAACGGGGGGGGGGGGCTTTCTTT.

The chain employs TRBV6-5 and TRBJ2-1, with no clear D. The CDR3 is made up of 13 amino acids. Between the trimmed V and J ends, which lost 2 bases and 6 bases, there was a span of 8 bases. Germline V CDR1 and CDR2: MNHEY, SVGAGI. DNA of the CDR3: TGTGCCAGCAGTTACGGGAATTTCAATGAGCAGTTCTTC. Translating it yields CASSYGNFNEQFF.

The gene calls are TRBV7-6 and TRBJ2-3; D is possibly TRBD1 (6 bases). The CDR3 runs 18 residues. The V gene's germline CDR1 is SGHVS and CDR2 FNYEAQ. V was clipped by 4 bases and J by 0 bases, with 20 bases between them. This CDR3 is CASSYTAQGTASTDTQYF. The CDR3 bases are TGTGCCAGCAGCTATACGGCCCAGGGGACCGCTAGCACAGATACGCAGTATTTT.

The chain joins TRBV28 to TRBJ2-7; perhaps TRBD1 as D (6 bases). This CDR3 comprises 15 residues. Trimming removed 5 bases from V and 0 bases from J, with 14 bases in between. Germline values: CDR1 MDHEN, CDR2 SYDVKM. CDR3 loop: CASSQTWTASYEQYF. As DNA, the CDR3 is TGTGCCAGCAGTCAAACCTGGACAGCCTCCTACGAGCAGTACTTC.

In this sample, this clonotype turned up a few times. The gene calls are TRBV20-1 and TRBJ2-7; D is uncertain. V lost 1 base to trimming and J lost 5 bases, with 12 bases between them. Germline V gives CDR1 DFQATT, CDR2 SNEGSKA (reference sequence). There are 13 residues in the CDR3. This CDR3 is CSARVDAPNEQYF. The CDR3 nucleotides are TGCAGTGCTAGAGTAGACGCCCCCAACGAGCAGTACTTC.

This clonotype was detected only a few times. The chain links TRBV6-2 or TRBV6-3 to TRBJ2-2; D gene unclear. The CDR3 has 14 residues. In germline, CDR1 is MNHEY, CDR2 SVGEGT. Trimming pared 10 bases from V and 4 bases from J, leaving 16 bases between. The CDR3 DNA reads TGTGCCACTGCCTTAGGTCCGGGCACCGGGGAGCTGTTTTTT. Protein sequence: CATALGPGTGELFF.

The chain is built from TRBV7-9 and TRBJ1-6, with D uncertain. The V end lost 5 bases, the J end lost 7 bases, and 12 bases lay between the germline ends. The CDR3 runs 14 residues. Germline CDR1 is SEHNR and CDR2 is FQNEAQ (reference sequence). The CDR3 sequence: CASSRAGDNSPLHF. CDR3 in DNA: TGTGCCAGCAGCCGGGCAGGAGACAATTCACCCCTCCACTTT.

The rearrangement uses TRBV20-1 and TRBJ2-1; 7 bases agree with TRBD2. The DNA end lines up better with TRBJ2-7; the J call may be wrong. Germline lookup yields CDR1 DFQATT and CDR2 SNEGSKA (reference sequence). The CDR3 contains 15 residues. This CDR3 is CSARDLTSSYNEQYF. The CDR3 DNA reads as TGCAGTGCTAGAGATCTGACTAGCTCCTACAATGAGCAGTACTTC.

The CDR3 DNA sequence: TGTGCCAGCTCAGATCCAAACTCTGGGGCCAACGTCCTGACTTTC. Amino acid sequence: CASSDPNSGANVLTF. The chain joins TRBV18 to TRBJ2-6; D uncertain. With 5 bases removed from V and 0 bases from J, the gap between germline ends came to 8 bases. The CDR3 is made up of 15 amino acids. From germline, CDR1 is KGHSH and CDR2 LQKENI.

This chain connects TRBV4-1 to TRBJ2-1, with D perhaps TRBD2 (6 bases). V gave up 0 bases and J gave up 10 bases, with 10 bases separating them. The CDR3 totals 13 residues. Germline CDR1 MGHRA, CDR2 YSYEKL. The CDR3 DNA sequence: TGCGCCAGCAGCCAAGACGAGGGGAGGGAGCAGTTCTTC. Amino acids: CASSQDEGREQFF.